These 26 T cell receptor beta chains were sequenced from one sample in a study of regulatory T cells in long-lasting Graves disease. Indicated time point: persistent/refractory GD, antithyroid drugs over 5 years with positive TRAb. Preparation of the TCR library used RNA extracted from PBMCs. Building of the TCR beta libraries involved iRepertoire HTBI primers and Arm-PCR of CDR3 regions. TCRdb re-called the multiplex PCR reads with MiXCR, one entry per CDR3 protein. The sample has approximately 470,000 distinct CDR3 sequences, less than 25% seen once. The sample here was peripheral blood mononuclear cells (PBMCs), taken when the disease was refractory, from a patient treated with antithyroid drugs. The receptors shown here come from a female donor with Graves disease.

The V call is TRBV6-2 or TRBV6-3, the J call TRBJ1-5; D possibly corresponds to TRBD1 (5 bases). CDR3 length equals 16 residues. The V gene lost 0 bases and the J gene lost 3 bases, with 12 bases spanning the gap. Germline values: CDR1 MNHEY, CDR2 SVGEGT. In DNA form, the CDR3 reads TGTGCCAGCAGTTACTCAGGGGCGAGGGACAATCAGCCCCAGCATTTT. Protein sequence: CASSYSGARDNQPQHF.

The CDR3 sequence is CSVTLQQAHSYEQYF. The CDR3 DNA reads as TGCAGCGTGACTTTACAACAGGCGCACTCCTACGAGCAGTACTTC. The chain links TRBV29-1 to TRBJ2-7; D is perhaps TRBD1 (5 bases). Germline CDR1 is SQVTM and CDR2 is ANQGSEA. This CDR3 is 15 amino acids long. Trimming took off 6 bases at V and 0 bases at J, with 18 bases between the two ends.

V is TRBV7-3 and J is TRBJ2-1, with 11 bases fitting TRBD2. Germline loops: CDR1 SGHTA, CDR2 FQGTGA. This CDR3 has 15 residues. J was trimmed by 7 bases and V by 4 bases; bases with no gene match: 6. The DNA of the CDR3 is TGTGCCAGCAGCTCCCTAGCGGGAGGACTAAATGAGCAGTTCTTC. This gives the protein CASSSLAGGLNEQFF.

As concerns this clonotype: A junction end diverges from the germline sequence, so it may reflect a read error. The DNA for the CDR3 is TGCCGACAGGGAAGGAGTAACACTGAGGCTTTCTTT. This codes for CRQGRSNTEAFF. The chain carries TRBV14 and TRBJ1-1, with TRBD1 identical over 7 bases. Germline values: CDR1 SGHDN, CDR2 FVKESK. The CDR3 sequence is 12 residues long. Drawing the rest from reference TRBV14 and TRBJ1-1, the complete variable domain is EAGVTQFPSHSVIEKGQTVTLRCDPISGHDNLYWYRRVMGKEIKFLLHFVKESKQDESGMPNNRFLAERTGGTYSTLKVQPAELEDSGVYFCRQGRSNTEAFFGQGTRLTVV.

About this clonotype itself: Just one base apart from a much larger clone, this may be a read error. V gene TRBV10-3 combines with J gene TRBJ2-2; a weak D match, TRBD1 (5 bases). The CDR3 extends over 16 amino acids. Deletions cut 5 bases from V and 2 bases from J, with 15 bases between. In germline, CDR1 is ENHRY, CDR2 SYGVKD. Written as DNA, the CDR3 is TGTGCCATCAGTTTAGACAGCTGGATAAACACCGGGGAGCTGTTTTTT. This encodes CAISLDSWINTGELFF.

Comments on this clonotype: A read error may explain this, as a much larger clone is one base away. The conserved phenylalanine or tryptophan is not found at the CDR3 terminus, so this likely reflects a read error. This chain links TRBV6-1 with TRBJ2-7; D remains ambiguous. Trimming stripped 6 bases from V and 3 bases from J, with 18 bases between. The CDR3 is made up of 15 amino acids. The germline V gene has CDR1 MNHNS and CDR2 SASEGT. CDR3 region: CASRSGNFRLYEQYL. DNA of the CDR3: TGTGCCAGCAGGTCCGGAAATTTCCGGCTCTACGAGCAGTACCTC.

The rearrangement joins TRBV6-9 to TRBJ2-1, with TRBD2 as a possible D gene (5 bases). The CDR3 contains 17 residues. Germline assignment: CDR1 MNHGY and CDR2 SVAAGI. Trimming stripped 3 bases from V and 0 bases from J, with 15 bases between. CDR3 sequence: CASSYEGGMLSYNEQFF. As DNA, the CDR3 is TGTGCCAGCAGTTACGAGGGCGGAATGCTCTCCTACAATGAGCAGTTCTTC.

Notes on this clonotype: It may be a read error: a sequence one base away is much more abundant. The chain uses TRBV2 and TRBJ1-5, with 8 bases identical to TRBD1. This CDR3 contains 15 residues. Germline V gives CDR1 SNHLY, CDR2 FYNNEI. V lost 8 bases, J lost 6 bases, and 12 bases stayed unmatched. This CDR3 reads CASRTYRGSGQPQHF. The CDR3 nucleotides read TGTGCCAGCCGTACGTACAGGGGGTCTGGTCAGCCCCAGCATTTT.

This clonotype was detected a few times. The rearrangement links TRBV5-6 to TRBJ1-6; TRBD1 matches 7 bases. The CDR3 has 11 amino acids. Trimming at V came to 3 bases and at J to 13 bases, leaving 1 base not matched to a gene. From germline, CDR1 is SGHDT and CDR2 YYEEEE. CDR3 in amino acids: CASSSRGPLHF. In nucleotides, the CDR3 is TGTGCCAGCAGCTCCAGGGGGCCCCTCCACTTT.

This clonotype was found a few times. This chain links TRBV27 with TRBJ1-5; D may be TRBD1 (5 bases). The CDR3 is 15 amino acids. Trimming removed 6 bases from V and 0 bases from J, with 12 bases in between. In germline, CDR1 is MNHEY, CDR2 SMNVEV (reference sequence). CDR3 DNA: TGTGCCAGCAGCCGAGGGGTTAATAGCAATCAGCCCCAGCATTTT. Amino acid sequence: CASSRGVNSNQPQHF.

This clonotype was picked up a small number of times. V gene TRBV7-3 combines with J gene TRBJ2-7; TRBD1 might be the D (5 bases). The CDR3 covers 16 residues. Germline V gene sequence: CDR1 SGHTA, CDR2 FQGTGA. The V gene lost 0 bases and the J gene lost 1 base, with 13 bases spanning the gap. The chain's CDR3 is CASSLTPAQGSYEQYF. For the CDR3, the DNA is TGTGCCAGCAGCTTAACGCCTGCTCAGGGATCCTACGAGCAGTACTTC.

This clonotype was seen a handful of times. V gene TRBV19 combines with J gene TRBJ1-2; no firm D call. V shed 6 bases and J shed 4 bases, with 12 bases lying between them. The germline gives CDR1 LNHDA, CDR2 SQIVND (reference sequence). There are 13 residues in the CDR3. The CDR3 protein is CASRGGGSYGYTF. DNA for the CDR3: TGTGCCAGTAGAGGCGGAGGGTCCTATGGCTACACCTTC.

As regards this clonotype: A much larger clone differs from this one at a single base, so this may be a read error. The chain joins TRBV12-3 or TRBV12-4 to TRBJ2-7, with no clear D. Trimming removed 4 bases at V and 1 base at J, with 8 bases between. The CDR3 is 13 amino acids. For the CDR3, the DNA is TGTGCCAGCAGTTATCTGTTATCCTACGAGCAGTACTTC. Its protein product is CASSYLLSYEQYF.

This clonotype was observed a few times. V gene TRBV7-9 combines with J gene TRBJ1-1, with 9 bases identical to TRBD1. The CDR3 length is 14 residues. V gave up 5 bases and J gave up 11 bases; unmatched junction bases: 12. The germline V gene has CDR1 SEHNR and CDR2 FQNEAQ (reference sequence). CDR3: CASSLPGQGVRAFF. For the CDR3, the DNA is TGTGCCAGCAGCCTACCGGGACAGGGAGTACGGGCTTTCTTT.

There are many counts of this clonotype. The chain recombines TRBV28 with TRBJ1-6, with D perhaps matching TRBD1 (5 bases). The CDR3 is 13 amino acids. Trimming removed 5 bases at V and 10 bases at J, with 12 bases between. Germline CDR1 reads MDHEN; CDR2 reads SYDVKM. The DNA for the CDR3 is TGTGCCAGCAGTGTCGGGGGGATATCACCCCTCCACTTT. This translates into CASSVGGISPLHF.

Worth noting for this clonotype: The DNA is omitted, as the CDR3 cannot be located on it reliably, and the CDR3 follows TCRdb's listing. The chain has TRBV28 and TRBJ2-1; TRBD1 is the table's D call and was not checked against the DNA. Germline V lookup: CDR1 MDHEN, CDR2 SYDVKM. With termini counted, the CDR3 has 15 amino acids. CDR3 residues: CASSFGAGPSNEQFF.

The chain recombines TRBV20-1 with TRBJ1-2; TRBD1 is a possible D gene (6 bases). The germline V gene has CDR1 DFQATT and CDR2 SNEGSKA (reference sequence). The CDR3 is made up of 13 amino acids. V shed 3 bases and J shed 3 bases, with 11 bases lying between them. The CDR3, as DNA: TGCAGTGCTAGCTGGGGGGCGCACTATGGCTACACCTTC. Protein product: CSASWGAHYGYTF.

This clonotype was counted ten times or more. The chain has TRBV10-3 and TRBJ1-2; 7 nucleotides align to TRBD1. From germline, CDR1 is ENHRY and CDR2 SYGVKD. The CDR3 extends over 14 amino acids. V shed 4 bases, J shed 8 bases, and the junction held 10 bases outside the gene matches. CDR3 bases: TGTGCCATCAGTGGGGGGACAGCCGACGGGGGCTACACCTTC. Amino acid sequence: CAISGGTADGGYTF.

At least ten counts were recorded for this clonotype. The gene calls are TRBV12-3 or TRBV12-4 and TRBJ1-1; no clear D gene. The CDR3 has 14 amino acids. V lost 7 bases to trimming and J lost 2 bases, with 14 bases between them. The DNA for the CDR3 is TGTGCCAGCACCTTAGGTCTGTCTAACACTGAAGCTTTCTTT. Translation: CASTLGLSNTEAFF.

This clonotype was recorded many times. The chain carries TRBV28 and TRBJ1-4; 7 nucleotides align to TRBD1. The germline CDR1 and CDR2 sequences are MDHEN and SYDVKM. Trimming cost V 4 bases and J 3 bases; bases outside gene matches: 5. The CDR3 runs to 15 residues. CDR3 nucleotide sequence: TGTGCCAGCAGTTACCGGGACAGCCCTAATGAAAAACTGTTTTTT. Protein sequence: CASSYRDSPNEKLFF.

This clonotype turned up a few times. This chain connects TRBV7-6 to TRBJ2-2; 9 bases fit TRBD1. Germline lookup yields CDR1 SGHVS and CDR2 FNYEAQ. Trimming removed 5 bases from V and 4 bases from J; junction bases left unmatched: 8. The CDR3 totals 16 residues. The CDR3 DNA reads TGTGCCAGCAGCCCGCCGGACAGGGGCGGCACCGGGGAGCTGTTTTTT. Translating gives CASSPPDRGGTGELFF. The full variable domain, rest sourced from reference TRBV7-6 and TRBJ2-2, is GAGVSQSPRYKVTKRGQDVALRCDPISGHVSLYWYRQALGQGPEFLTYFNYEAQQDKSGLPNDRFSAERPEGSISTLTIQRTEQRDSAMYRCASSPPDRGGTGELFFGEGSRLTVL.

This clonotype was counted a few times. The gene calls are TRBV28 and TRBJ1-5; possibly TRBD1 for D (6 bases). This CDR3 comprises 15 residues. V was shortened by 1 base and J by 3 bases, with 10 bases between the two germline ends. Germline values: CDR1 MDHEN, CDR2 SYDVKM. In nucleotides, the CDR3 is TGTGCCAGCAGTTTATCGGGGACATTCAATCAGCCCCAGCATTTT. Protein sequence: CASSLSGTFNQPQHF.

Many counts were recorded for this clonotype. The genes are TRBV7-9 and TRBJ2-7; 9 positions agree with TRBD1. Germline assignment: CDR1 SEHNR and CDR2 FQNEAQ (reference sequence). Trimming cost V 5 bases and J 2 bases; bases outside gene matches: 7. The length of the CDR3 is 15 residues. CDR3 DNA: TGTGCCAGCAGCCAAGCGGACAGGGGCCCCTACGAGCAGTACTTC. It yields the protein CASSQADRGPYEQYF. Variable domain in full (rest from reference TRBV7-9 and TRBJ2-7): DTGVSQNPRHKITKRGQNVTFRCDPISEHNRLYWYRQTLGQGPEFLTYFQNEAQLEKSRLLSDRFSAERPKGSFSTLEIQRTEQGDSAMYLCASSQADRGPYEQYFGPGTRLTVT.

This clonotype has at least ten counts. The V and J genes are TRBV20-1 and TRBJ2-4; TRBD2 matches at 7 bases. Trimming at V came to 3 bases and at J to 6 bases, leaving 8 bases not matched to a gene. CDR1 is DFQATT and CDR2 is SNEGSKA in the germline V gene (reference sequence). This CDR3 is 14 amino acids long. DNA of the CDR3: TGCAGTGCTAGCTCCTGGCGGGAGTTAAACATTCAGTACTTC. It yields the protein CSASSWRELNIQYF.

This clonotype was counted at least ten times. The chain combines TRBV29-1 with TRBJ1-1; no definite D call. Deletions cut 7 bases from V and 2 bases from J, with 17 bases between. The CDR3 is 14 amino acids. Germline V gene lookup returns CDR1 SQVTM and CDR2 ANQGSEA. The CDR3 sequence is CSEHSLGLNTEAFF. The CDR3 DNA sequence: TGCAGCGAGCATTCCCTGGGCTTAAACACTGAAGCTTTCTTT.

This clonotype was seen ten or more times. The chain couples TRBV28 to TRBJ1-6; TRBD1 aligns across 8 bases. This CDR3 spans 13 amino acids. Germline values: CDR1 MDHEN, CDR2 SYDVKM. J lost 11 bases, V lost 7 bases, and 7 bases had no gene match. The CDR3 spells CASNRGSRTPLHF. The CDR3 DNA reads TGTGCCAGCAACAGGGGGAGTCGGACACCCCTCCACTTT. Based on the CDR3 plus reference TRBV28 and TRBJ1-6, the full variable domain is DVKVTQSSRYLVKRTGEKVFLECVQDMDHENMFWYRQDPGLGLRLIYFSYDVKMKEKGDIPEGYSVSREKKERFSLILESASTNQTSMYLCASNRGSRTPLHFGNGTRLTVT.